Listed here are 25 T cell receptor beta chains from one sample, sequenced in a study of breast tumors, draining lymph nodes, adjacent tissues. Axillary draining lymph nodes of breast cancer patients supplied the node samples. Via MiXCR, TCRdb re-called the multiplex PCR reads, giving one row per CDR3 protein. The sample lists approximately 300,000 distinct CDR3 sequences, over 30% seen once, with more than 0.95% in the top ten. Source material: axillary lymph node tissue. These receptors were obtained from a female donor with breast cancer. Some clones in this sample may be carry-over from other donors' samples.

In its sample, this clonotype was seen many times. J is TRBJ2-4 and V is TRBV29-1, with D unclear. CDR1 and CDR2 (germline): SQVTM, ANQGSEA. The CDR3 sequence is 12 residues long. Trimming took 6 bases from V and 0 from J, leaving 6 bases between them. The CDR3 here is CSVKTAKNIQYF. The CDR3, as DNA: TGCAGCGTCAAGACAGCCAAAAACATTCAGTACTTC.

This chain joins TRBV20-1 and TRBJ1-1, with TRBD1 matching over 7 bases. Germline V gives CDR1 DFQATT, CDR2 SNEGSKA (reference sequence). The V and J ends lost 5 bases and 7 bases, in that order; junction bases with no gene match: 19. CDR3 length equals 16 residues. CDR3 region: CSAQTGMSLRAVEAFF. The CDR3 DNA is TGCAGTGCTCAGACAGGGATGAGTCTTCGAGCGGTTGAAGCTTTCTTT.

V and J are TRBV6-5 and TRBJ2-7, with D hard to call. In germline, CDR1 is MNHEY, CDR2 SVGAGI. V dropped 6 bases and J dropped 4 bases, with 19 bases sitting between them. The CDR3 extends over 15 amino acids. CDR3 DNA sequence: TGTGCCAGCAGAACTACCGCCCGGATGGGGTACGAGCAGTACTTC. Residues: CASRTTARMGYEQYF.

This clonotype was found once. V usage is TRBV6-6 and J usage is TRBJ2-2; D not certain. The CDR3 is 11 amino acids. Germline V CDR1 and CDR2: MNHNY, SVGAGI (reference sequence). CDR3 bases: TGTGCAGCAGTTACGAAGGAGGAGCTGTTTTTT. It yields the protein CAAVTKEELFF.

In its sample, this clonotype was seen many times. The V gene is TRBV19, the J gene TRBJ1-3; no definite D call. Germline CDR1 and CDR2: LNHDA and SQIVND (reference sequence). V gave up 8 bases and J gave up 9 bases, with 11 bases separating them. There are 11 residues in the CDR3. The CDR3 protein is CASRSGGTIYF. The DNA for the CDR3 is TGTGCCAGTCGGAGCGGAGGCACCATATATTTT. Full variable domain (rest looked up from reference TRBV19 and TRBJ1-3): DGGITQSPKYLFRKEGQNVTLSCEQNLNHDAMYWYRQDPGQGLRLIYYSQIVNDFQKGDIAEGYSVSREKKESFPLTVTSAQKNPTAFYLCASRSGGTIYFGEGSWLTVV.

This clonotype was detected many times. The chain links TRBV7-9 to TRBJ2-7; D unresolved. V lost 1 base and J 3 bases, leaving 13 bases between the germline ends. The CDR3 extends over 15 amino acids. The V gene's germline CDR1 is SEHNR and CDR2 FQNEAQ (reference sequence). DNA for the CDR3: TGTGCCAGCAGCTTAGGGGTAGGGCGAAACTACGAGCAGTACTTC. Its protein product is CASSLGVGRNYEQYF. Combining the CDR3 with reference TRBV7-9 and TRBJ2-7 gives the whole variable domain DTGVSQNPRHKITKRGQNVTFRCDPISEHNRLYWYRQTLGQGPEFLTYFQNEAQLEKSRLLSDRFSAERPKGSFSTLEIQRTEQGDSAMYLCASSLGVGRNYEQYFGPGTRLTVT.

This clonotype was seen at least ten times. As DNA, the CDR3 is TGTGCCAGCAGTTATGGGGGGGTCGGAGGGGAGACCCAGTACTTC. It yields the protein CASSYGGVGGETQYF. The J gene is TRBJ2-5, the V gene TRBV6-6; 7 nucleotides agree with TRBD2. With 3 bases clipped from V and 5 bases from J, the junction kept 9 bases outside the gene matches. Looked up from germline, CDR1 is MNHNY and CDR2 is SVGAGI (reference sequence). The CDR3 is 15 residues long.

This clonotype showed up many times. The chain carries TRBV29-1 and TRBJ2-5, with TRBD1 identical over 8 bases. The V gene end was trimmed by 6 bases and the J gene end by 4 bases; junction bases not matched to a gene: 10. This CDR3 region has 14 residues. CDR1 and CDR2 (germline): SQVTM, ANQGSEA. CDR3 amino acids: CSVATGGRGETQYF. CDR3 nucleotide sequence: TGCAGCGTAGCTACAGGGGGACGAGGAGAGACCCAGTACTTC.

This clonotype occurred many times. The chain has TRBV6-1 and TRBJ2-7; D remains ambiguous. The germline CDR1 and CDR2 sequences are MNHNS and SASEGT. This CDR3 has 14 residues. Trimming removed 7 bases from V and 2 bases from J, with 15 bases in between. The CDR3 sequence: CASTLNNPPYEQYF. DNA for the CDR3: TGTGCCAGCACCCTTAACAATCCTCCCTACGAGCAGTACTTC.

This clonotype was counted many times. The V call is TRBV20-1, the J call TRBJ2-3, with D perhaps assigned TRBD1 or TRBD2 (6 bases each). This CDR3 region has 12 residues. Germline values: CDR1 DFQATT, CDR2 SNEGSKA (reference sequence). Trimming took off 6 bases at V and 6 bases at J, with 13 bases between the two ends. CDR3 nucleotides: TGCAGTGCACTCCCCGGGGGCGATACGCAGTATTTT. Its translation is CSALPGGDTQYF.

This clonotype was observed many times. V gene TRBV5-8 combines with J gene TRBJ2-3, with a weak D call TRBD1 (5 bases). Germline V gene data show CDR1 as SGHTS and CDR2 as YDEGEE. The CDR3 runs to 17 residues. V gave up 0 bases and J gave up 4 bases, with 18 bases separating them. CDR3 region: CASSLAVAQGRADTQYF. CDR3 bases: TGTGCCAGCAGCTTGGCCGTTGCGCAGGGAAGGGCAGATACGCAGTATTTT.

The CDR3 DNA reads as TGTGCCAGCAGCCAAGGGGTTGGAGGGTTTAACTATGGCTACACCTTC. This gives the protein CASSQGVGGFNYGYTF. The chain links TRBV3-1 to TRBJ1-2; D is undetermined. This CDR3 spans 16 amino acids. The ends were cut back, 1 base at V and 1 base at J, with 13 bases in the middle. Per germline, CDR1 LGHDT and CDR2 YNNKEL (reference sequence).

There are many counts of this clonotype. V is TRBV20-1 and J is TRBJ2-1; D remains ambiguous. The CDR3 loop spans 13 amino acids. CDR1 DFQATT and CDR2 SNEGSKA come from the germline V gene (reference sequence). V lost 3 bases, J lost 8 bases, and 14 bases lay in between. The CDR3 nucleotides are TGCAGTGCTAGGCCCGACAAGAACGATGAGCAGTTCTTC. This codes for CSARPDKNDEQFF.

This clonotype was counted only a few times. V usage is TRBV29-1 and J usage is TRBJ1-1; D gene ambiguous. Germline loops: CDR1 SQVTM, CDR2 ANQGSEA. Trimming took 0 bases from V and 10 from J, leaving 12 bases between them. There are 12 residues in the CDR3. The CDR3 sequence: CSVEDFGVGAFF. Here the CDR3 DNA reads TGCAGCGTTGAAGATTTTGGGGTAGGAGCTTTCTTT.

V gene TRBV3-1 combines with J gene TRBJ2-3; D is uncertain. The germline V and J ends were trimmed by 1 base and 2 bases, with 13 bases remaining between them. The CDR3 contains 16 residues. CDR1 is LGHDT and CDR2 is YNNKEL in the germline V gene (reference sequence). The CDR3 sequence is CASSQGRRFNTDTQYF. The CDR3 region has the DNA TGTGCCAGCAGCCAAGGGCGTAGGTTTAACACAGATACGCAGTATTTT.

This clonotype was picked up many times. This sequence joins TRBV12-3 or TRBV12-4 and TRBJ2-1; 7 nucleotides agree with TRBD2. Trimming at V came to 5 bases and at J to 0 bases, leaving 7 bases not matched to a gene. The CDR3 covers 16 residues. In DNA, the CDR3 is TGTGCCAGCAGTGGGTCCGGGACTACCTCCTACAATGAGCAGTTCTTC. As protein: CASSGSGTTSYNEQFF.

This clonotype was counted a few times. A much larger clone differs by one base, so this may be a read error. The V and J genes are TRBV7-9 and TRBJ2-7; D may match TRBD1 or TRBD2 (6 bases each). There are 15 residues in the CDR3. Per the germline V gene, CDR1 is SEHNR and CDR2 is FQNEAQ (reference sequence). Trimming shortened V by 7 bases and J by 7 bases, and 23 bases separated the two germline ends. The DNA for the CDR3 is TGTGCCAGCAACTTGGGCCGGGGGCAGGAGGGTGAGCAGTACTTC. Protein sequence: CASNLGRGQEGEQYF.

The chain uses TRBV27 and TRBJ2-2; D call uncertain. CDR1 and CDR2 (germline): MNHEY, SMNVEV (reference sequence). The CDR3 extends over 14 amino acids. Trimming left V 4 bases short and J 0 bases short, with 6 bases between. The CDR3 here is CASSSLANTGELFF. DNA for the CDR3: TGTGCCAGCAGTTCCCTCGCGAACACCGGGGAGCTGTTTTTT.

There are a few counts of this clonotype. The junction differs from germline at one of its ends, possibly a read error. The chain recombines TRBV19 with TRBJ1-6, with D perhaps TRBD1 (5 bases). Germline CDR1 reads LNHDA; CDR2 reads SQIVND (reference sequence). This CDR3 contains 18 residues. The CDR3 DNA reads TGTGCCAGTAGTATTTTACAGGAGAGCCTACTAAAAAATTCACCCCCCCACTTT. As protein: CASSILQESLLKNSPPHF. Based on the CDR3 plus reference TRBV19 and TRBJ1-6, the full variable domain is DGGITQSPKYLFRKEGQNVTLSCEQNLNHDAMYWYRQDPGQGLRLIYYSQIVNDFQKGDIAEGYSVSREKKESFPLTVTSAQKNPTAFYLCASSILQESLLKNSPPHFGNGTRLTVT.

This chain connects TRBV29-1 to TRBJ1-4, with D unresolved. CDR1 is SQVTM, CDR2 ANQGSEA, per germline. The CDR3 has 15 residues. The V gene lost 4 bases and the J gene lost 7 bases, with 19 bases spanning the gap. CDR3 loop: CSVVLSGRDGEKLFF. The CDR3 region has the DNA TGCAGCGTTGTCTTAAGCGGGAGGGATGGTGAAAAACTGTTTTTT.

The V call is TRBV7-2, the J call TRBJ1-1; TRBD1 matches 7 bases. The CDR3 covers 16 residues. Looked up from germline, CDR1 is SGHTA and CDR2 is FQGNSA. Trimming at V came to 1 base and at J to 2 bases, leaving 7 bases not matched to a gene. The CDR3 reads CASSLGPGGANTEAFF. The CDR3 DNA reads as TGTGCCAGCAGCTTAGGCCCAGGGGGGGCAAACACTGAAGCTTTCTTT.

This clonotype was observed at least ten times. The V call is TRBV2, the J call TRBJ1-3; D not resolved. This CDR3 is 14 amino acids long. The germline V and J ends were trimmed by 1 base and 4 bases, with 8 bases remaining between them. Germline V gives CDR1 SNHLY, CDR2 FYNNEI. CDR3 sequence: CASSEERVGNTIYF. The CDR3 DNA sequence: TGTGCCAGCAGTGAAGAAAGAGTCGGAAACACCATATATTTT.

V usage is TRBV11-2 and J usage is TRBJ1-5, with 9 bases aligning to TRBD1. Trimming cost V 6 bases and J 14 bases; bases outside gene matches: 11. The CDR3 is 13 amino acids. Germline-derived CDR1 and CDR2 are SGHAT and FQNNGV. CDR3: CASSPAGQGYEHF. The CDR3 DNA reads TGTGCCAGCAGTCCGGCGGGACAGGGCTACGAGCATTTT.

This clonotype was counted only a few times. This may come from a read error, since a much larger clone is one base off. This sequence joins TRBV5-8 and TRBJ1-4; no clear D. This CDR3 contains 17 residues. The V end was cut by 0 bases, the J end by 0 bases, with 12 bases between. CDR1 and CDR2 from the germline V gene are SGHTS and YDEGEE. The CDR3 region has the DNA TGTGCCAGCAGCTTGGGTTTAGCGCTTGCAACTAATGAAAAACTGTTTTTT. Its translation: CASSLGLALATNEKLFF.

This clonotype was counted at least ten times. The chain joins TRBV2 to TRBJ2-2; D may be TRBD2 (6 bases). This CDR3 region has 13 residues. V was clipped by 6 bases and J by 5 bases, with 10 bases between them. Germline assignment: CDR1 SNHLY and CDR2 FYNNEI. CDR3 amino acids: CASRTSRTGELFF. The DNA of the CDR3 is TGTGCCAGCAGGACTAGTCGAACCGGGGAGCTGTTTTTT.